The T cell receptor beta chain described here comes from a study of T cells of healthy individuals. Comments on this clonotype: A read error is possible here, since a much larger clone lies one base away.

TCRdb used MiXCR to reprocess the 5' RACE reads, holding one entry per CDR3 protein. Here the sample spans 100,000 or so distinct CDR3 sequences, around 17% being singletons. There are 13 residues in the CDR3. CDR1 and CDR2 from the germline V gene are MNHNY and SVGAGI (reference sequence). V was trimmed by 6 bases and J by 12 bases, leaving 20 bases between them. This TCR was sampled from a human donor in good health. The chain has TRBV6-6 and TRBJ1-1; D not resolved. The CDR3 loop is CASRPGLGMDSFF. CDR3 bases: TGTGCCAGCAGACCCGGACTGGGGATGGACTCTTTCTTT.